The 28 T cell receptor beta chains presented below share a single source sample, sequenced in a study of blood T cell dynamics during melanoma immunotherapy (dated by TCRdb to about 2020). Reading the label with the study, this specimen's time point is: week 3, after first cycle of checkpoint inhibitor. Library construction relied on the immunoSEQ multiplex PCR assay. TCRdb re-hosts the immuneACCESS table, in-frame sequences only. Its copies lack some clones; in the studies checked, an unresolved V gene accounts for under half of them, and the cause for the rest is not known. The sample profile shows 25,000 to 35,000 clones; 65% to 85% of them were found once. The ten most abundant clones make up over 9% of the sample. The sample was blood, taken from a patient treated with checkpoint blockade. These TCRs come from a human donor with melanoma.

The CDR3 sequence: CASSINQGTGLETQYF. The CDR3 DNA follows: TGTGCCAGCAGCATTAACCAAGGGACAGGGCTGGAGACCCAGTACTTC. The chain is built from TRBV9 and TRBJ2-5; 9 bases fit TRBD1. J gave up 5 bases and V 4 bases, and 12 bases lay outside the gene matches. The CDR3 totals 16 residues. Germline loops: CDR1 SGDLS, CDR2 YYNGEE.

CDR3: CASSRQGRNSGNTIYF. The CDR3 DNA is TGTGCCAGCAGCCGACAGGGGCGAAACTCTGGAAACACCATATATTTT. The chain recombines TRBV7-9 with TRBJ1-3, with 8 bases matching TRBD1. The V segment lost 5 bases and the J segment 0 bases; nucleotides outside the gene matches: 6. In germline, CDR1 is SEHNR, CDR2 FQNEAQ (reference sequence). CDR3 length equals 16 residues.

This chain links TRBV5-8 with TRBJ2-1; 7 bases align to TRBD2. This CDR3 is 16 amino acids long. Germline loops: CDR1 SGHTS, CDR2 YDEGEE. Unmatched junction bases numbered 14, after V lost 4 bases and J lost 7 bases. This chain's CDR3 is CASSPPVWEGLNEQFF. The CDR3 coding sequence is TGTGCCAGCAGCCCGCCAGTTTGGGAGGGTTTGAATGAGCAGTTCTTC. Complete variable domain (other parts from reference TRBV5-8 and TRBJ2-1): EAGVTQSPTHLIKTRGQQATLRCSPISGHTSVYWYQQALGLGLQFLLWYDEGEERNRGNFPPRFSGRQFPNYSSELNVNALELEDSALYLCASSPPVWEGLNEQFFGPGTRLTVL.

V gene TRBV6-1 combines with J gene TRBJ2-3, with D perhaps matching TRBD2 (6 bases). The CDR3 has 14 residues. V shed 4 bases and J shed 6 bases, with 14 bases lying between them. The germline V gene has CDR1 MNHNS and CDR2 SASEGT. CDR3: CASSVGGGMDTQYF. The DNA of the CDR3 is TGTGCCAGCAGTGTGGGTGGGGGGATGGATACGCAGTATTTT.

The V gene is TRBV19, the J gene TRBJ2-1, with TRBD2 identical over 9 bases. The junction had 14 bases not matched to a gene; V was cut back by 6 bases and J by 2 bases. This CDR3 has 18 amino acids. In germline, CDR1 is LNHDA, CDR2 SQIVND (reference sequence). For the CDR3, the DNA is TGTGCCAGTAGCACCGTAGCGGGAGCCCTACCCACCTACAATGAGCAGTTCTTC. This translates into CASSTVAGALPTYNEQFF.

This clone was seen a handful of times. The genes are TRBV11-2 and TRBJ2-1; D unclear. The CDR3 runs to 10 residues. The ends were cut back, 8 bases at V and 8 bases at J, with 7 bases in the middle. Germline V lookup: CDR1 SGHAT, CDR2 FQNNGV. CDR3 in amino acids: CASGRDEQFF. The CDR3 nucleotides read TGTGCCAGCGGCCGGGATGAGCAGTTCTTC.

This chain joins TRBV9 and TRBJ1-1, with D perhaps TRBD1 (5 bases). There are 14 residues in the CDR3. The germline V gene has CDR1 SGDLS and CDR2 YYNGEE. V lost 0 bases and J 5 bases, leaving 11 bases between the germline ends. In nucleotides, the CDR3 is TGTGCCAGCAGCGTAGCGGGGGGGACTACTGAAGCTTTCTTT. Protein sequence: CASSVAGGTTEAFF.

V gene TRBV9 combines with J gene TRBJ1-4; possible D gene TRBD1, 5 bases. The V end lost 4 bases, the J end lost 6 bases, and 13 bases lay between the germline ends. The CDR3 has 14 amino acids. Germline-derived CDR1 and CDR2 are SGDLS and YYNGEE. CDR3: CASSLGGLDEKLFF. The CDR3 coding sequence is TGTGCCAGCAGCCTGGGGGGATTGGATGAAAAACTGTTTTTT.

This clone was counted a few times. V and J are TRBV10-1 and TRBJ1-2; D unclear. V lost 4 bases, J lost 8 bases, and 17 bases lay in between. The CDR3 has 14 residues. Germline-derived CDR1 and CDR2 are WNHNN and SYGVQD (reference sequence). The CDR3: CASSARDRDYGYTF. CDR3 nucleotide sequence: TGCGCCAGCAGTGCCCGGGATAGGGATTACGGCTACACCTTC.

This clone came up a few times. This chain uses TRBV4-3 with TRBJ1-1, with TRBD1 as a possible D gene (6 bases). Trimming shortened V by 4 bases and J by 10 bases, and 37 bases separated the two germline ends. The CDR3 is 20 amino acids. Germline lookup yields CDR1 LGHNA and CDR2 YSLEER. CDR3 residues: CASSPNPGTLVSGDVTGAFF. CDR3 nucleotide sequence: TGCGCCAGCAGCCCGAACCCCGGGACCCTCGTCTCGGGGGATGTGACAGGAGCTTTCTTT.

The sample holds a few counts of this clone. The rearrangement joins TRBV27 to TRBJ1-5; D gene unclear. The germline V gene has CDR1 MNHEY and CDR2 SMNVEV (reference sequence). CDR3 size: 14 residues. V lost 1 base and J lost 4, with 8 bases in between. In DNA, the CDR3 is TGTGCCAGCAGTTTATTGGGTTCAAATCAGCCCCAGCATTTT. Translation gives CASSLLGSNQPQHF.

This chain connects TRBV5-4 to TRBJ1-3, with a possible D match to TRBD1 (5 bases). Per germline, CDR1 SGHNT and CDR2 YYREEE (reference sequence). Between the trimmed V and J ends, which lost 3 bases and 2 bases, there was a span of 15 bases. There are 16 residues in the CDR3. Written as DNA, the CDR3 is TGTGCCAGCAGCTCCATGGGCGTCAGGGCTGGAAACACCATATATTTT. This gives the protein CASSSMGVRAGNTIYF.

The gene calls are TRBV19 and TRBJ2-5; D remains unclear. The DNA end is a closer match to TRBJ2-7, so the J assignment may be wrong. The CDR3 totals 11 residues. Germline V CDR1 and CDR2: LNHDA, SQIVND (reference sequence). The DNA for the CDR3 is TGTGCCAGTTCGTGGGGATACGAGCAGTACTTC. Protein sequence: CASSWGYEQYF.

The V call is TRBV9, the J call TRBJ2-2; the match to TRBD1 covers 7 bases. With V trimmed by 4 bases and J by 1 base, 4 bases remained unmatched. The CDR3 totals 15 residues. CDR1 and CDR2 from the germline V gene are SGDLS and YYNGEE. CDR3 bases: TGTGCCAGCAGCCAGACAGGGTGGAACACCGGGGAGCTGTTTTTT. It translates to CASSQTGWNTGELFF.

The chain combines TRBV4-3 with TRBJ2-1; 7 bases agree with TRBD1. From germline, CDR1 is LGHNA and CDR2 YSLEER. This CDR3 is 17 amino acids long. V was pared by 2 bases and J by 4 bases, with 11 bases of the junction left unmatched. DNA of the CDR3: TGCGCCAGCAGCCAATCCACCCCGGGACAGACGTACAATGAGCAGTTCTTC. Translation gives CASSQSTPGQTYNEQFF.

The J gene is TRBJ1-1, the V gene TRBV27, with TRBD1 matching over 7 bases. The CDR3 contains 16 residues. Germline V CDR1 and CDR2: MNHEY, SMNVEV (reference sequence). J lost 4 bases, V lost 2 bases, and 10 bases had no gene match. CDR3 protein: CASSLSQGVSGTEAFF. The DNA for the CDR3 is TGTGCCAGCAGTTTAAGCCAGGGGGTATCTGGCACTGAAGCTTTCTTT.

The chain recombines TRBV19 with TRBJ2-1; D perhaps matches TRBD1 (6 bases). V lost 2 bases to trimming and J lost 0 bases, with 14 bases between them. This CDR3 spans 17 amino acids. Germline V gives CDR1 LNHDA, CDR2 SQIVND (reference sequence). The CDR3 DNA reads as TGTGCCAGTAGTATAAAGAGGGGGTCGAGCTCCTACAATGAGCAGTTCTTC. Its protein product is CASSIKRGSSSYNEQFF.

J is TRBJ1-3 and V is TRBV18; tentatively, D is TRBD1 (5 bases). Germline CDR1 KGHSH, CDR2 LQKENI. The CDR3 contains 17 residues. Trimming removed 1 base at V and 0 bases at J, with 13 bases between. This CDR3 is CASSPLEVGTSGNTIYF. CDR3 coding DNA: TGTGCCAGCTCACCACTTGAGGTCGGGACCTCTGGAAACACCATATATTTT.

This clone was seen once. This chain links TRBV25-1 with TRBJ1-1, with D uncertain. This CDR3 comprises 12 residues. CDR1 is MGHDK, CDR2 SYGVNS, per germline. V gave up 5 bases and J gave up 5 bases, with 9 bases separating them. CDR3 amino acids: CASSLMGTEAFF. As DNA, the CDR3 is TGTGCCAGCAGTCTCATGGGGACTGAAGCTTTCTTT.

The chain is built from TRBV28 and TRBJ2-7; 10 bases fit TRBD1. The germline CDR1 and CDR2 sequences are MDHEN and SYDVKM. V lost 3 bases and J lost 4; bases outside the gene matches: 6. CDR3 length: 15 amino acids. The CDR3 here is CASSFDRGQGYEQYF. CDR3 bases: TGTGCCAGCAGTTTCGACAGGGGGCAGGGGTACGAGCAGTACTTC.

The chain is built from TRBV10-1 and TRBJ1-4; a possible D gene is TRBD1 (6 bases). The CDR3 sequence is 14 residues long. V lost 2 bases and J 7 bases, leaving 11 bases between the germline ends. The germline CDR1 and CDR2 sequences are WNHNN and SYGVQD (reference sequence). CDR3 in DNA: TGCGCCAGCAGTGAGACGGTGACAGGTGAAAAACTGTTTTTT. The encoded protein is CASSETVTGEKLFF.

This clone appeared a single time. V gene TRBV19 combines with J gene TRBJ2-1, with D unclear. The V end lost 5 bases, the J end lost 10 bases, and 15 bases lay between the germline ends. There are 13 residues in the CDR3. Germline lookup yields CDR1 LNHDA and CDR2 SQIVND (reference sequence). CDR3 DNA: TGTGCCAGTAGTCCCAGTCGAGCATCCGAGCAGTTCTTC. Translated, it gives CASSPSRASEQFF.

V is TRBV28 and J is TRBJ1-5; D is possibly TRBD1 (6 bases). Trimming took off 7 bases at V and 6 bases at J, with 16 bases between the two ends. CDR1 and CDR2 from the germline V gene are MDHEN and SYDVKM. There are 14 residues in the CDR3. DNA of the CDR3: TGTGCCAGCACCGCCGAACAGGGTGGTCAGCCCCAGCATTTT. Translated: CASTAEQGGQPQHF.

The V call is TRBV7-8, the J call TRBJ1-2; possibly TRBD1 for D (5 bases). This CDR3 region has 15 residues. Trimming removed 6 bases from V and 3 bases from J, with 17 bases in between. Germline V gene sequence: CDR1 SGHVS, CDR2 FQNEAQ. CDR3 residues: CASSPGGELDYGYTF. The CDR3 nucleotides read TGTGCCAGCAGTCCCGGGGGGGAGTTGGACTATGGCTACACCTTC.

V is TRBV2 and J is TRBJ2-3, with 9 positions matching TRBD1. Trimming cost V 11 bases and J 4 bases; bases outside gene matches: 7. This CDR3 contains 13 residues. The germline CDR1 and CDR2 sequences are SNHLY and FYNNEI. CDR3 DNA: TGTGCCTGCACGGGACAGGGCGCAGATACGCAGTATTTT. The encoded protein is CACTGQGADTQYF.

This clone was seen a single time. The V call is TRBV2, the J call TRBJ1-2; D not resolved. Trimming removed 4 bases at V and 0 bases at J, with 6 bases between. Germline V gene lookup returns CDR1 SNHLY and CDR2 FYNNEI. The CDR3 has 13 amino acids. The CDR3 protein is CASSVSSNYGYTF. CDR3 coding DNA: TGTGCCAGCAGTGTTTCCTCTAACTATGGCTACACCTTC.

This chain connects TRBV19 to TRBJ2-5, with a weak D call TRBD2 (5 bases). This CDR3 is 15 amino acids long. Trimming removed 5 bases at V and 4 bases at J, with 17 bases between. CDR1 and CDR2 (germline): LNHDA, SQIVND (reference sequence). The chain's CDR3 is CASSALREMGETQYF. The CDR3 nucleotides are TGTGCCAGTAGTGCCTTGAGGGAAATGGGAGAGACCCAGTACTTC.

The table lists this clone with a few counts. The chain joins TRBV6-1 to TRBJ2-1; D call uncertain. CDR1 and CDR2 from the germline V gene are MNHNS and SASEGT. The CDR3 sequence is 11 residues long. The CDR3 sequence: CGRSSYNEQFF. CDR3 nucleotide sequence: TGTGGCAGGAGCTCCTACAATGAGCAGTTCTTC.